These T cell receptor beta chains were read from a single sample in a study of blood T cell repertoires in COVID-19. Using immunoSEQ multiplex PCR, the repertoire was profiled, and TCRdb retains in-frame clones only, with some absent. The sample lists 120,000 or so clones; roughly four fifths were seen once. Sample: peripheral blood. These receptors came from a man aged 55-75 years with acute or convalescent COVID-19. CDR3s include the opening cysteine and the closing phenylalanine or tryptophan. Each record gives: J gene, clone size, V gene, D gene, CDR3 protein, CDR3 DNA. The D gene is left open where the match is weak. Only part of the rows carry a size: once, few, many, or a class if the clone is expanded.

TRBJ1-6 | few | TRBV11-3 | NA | CASSLAPQGSPLHF | TGTGCCAGCAGCTTAGCCCCCCAGGGTTCACCCCTCCACTTT
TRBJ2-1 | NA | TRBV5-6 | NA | CASSLVTGNSYNEQFF | TGTGCCAGCAGCTTGGTTACAGGGAACTCCTACAATGAGCAGTTCTTC
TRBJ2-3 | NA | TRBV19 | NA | CASSHRPGGTDTQYF | TGTGCCAGTAGTCACCGCCCAGGCGGCACAGATACGCAGTATTTT
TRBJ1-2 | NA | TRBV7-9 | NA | CASSLAEAAFYGYTF | TGTGCCAGCAGCTTGGCGGAAGCCGCTTTCTATGGCTACACCTTC
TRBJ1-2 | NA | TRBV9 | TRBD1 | CASSVVAGGDYGYTF | TGTGCCAGCAGCGTAGTGGCAGGGGGTGACTATGGCTACACCTTC
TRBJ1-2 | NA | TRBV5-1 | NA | CASSLEGVLGYTF | TGCGCCAGCAGCTTGGAGGGGGTATTGGGATACACCTTC
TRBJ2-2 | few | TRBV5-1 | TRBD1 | CASSFLQGANTGELFF | TGCGCCAGCAGCTTCCTACAGGGGGCGAACACCGGGGAGCTGTTTTTT
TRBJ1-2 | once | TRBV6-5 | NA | CASSYRTGEGYTF | TGTGCCAGCAGTTACAGAACAGGCGAGGGCTACACCTTC
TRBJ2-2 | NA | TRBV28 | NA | CASSLLGGAHAGELFF | TGTGCCAGCAGTTTATTGGGGGGGGCGCATGCCGGGGAGCTGTTTTTT
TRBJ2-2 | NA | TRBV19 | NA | CASATSSIPGELFF | TGTGCCAGTGCGACTAGTTCTATTCCCGGGGAGCTGTTTTTT
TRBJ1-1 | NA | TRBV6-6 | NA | CASSSELNTEAFF | TGTGCCAGCAGTTCAGAATTGAACACTGAAGCTTTCTTT
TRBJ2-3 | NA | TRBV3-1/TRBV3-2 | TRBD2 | CASSQGGTSPGTQYF | TGTGCCAGCAGCCAAGGGGGGACTAGCCCAGGTACGCAGTATTTT
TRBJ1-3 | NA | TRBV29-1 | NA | CGGGQARSGNTIYF | TGCGGGGGGGGCCAGGCTCGCTCTGGAAACACCATATATTTT
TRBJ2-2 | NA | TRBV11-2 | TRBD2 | CASSPWTSGGTGELFF | TGTGCCAGCAGCCCTTGGACTAGCGGGGGAACCGGGGAGCTGTTTTTT
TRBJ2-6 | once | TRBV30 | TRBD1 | CAWSVRGQGAANVLTF | TGTGCCTGGAGTGTTCGGGGACAGGGTGCAGCCAACGTCCTGACTTTC
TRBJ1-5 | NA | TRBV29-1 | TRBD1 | CSVEVPLTGAGDMPQHF | TGCAGCGTTGAAGTGCCCCTGACAGGGGCTGGCGATATGCCCCAGCATTTT
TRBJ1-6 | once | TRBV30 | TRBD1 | CAWSSGTGDSPLHF | TGTGCCTGGAGCTCCGGGACAGGGGATTCACCCCTCCACTTT
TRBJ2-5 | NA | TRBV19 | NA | CASSIGGDSETQYF | TGTGCCAGTAGTATAGGGGGCGATTCAGAGACCCAGTACTTC
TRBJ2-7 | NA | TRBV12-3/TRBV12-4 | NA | CASRQDRGEQYF | TGTGCCAGCCGCCAGGACAGAGGGGAGCAGTACTTC
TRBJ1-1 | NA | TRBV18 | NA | CASSPAARGTEAFF | TGTGCCAGCTCACCAGCGGCCCGGGGCACTGAAGCTTTCTTT
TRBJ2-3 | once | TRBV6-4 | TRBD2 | CASSVGAGGGTQYF | TGTGCCAGCAGTGTTGGCGCGGGGGGGGGTACGCAGTATTTT
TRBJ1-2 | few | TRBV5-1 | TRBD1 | CASSSQAGQPYGYTF | TGCGCCAGCAGTTCCCAGGCGGGACAGCCCTATGGCTACACCTTC
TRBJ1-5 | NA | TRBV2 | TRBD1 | CASSGQGVNQPQHF | TGTGCCAGCAGTGGACAGGGTGTTAATCAGCCCCAGCATTTT
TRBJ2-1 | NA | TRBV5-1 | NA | CASSSSTPGQVYNEQFF | TGCGCCAGCAGCTCCTCTACCCCGGGACAAGTATACAATGAGCAGTTCTTC
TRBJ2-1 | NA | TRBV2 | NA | CASSVTVIEQFF | TGTGCCAGCAGCGTAACAGTAATCGAGCAGTTCTTC
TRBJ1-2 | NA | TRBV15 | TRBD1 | CATSRDSGQGWGYTF | TGTGCCACCAGCAGAGATTCCGGACAGGGTTGGGGCTACACCTTC
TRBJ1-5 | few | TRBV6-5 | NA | CASNRDGYNQPQHF | TGTGCCAGCAACAGGGACGGTTACAATCAGCCCCAGCATTTT
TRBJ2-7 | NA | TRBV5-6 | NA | CASSLVPGTYEQYF | TGTGCCAGCAGCTTGGTTCCAGGAACCTACGAGCAGTACTTC
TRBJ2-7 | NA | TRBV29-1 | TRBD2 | CSVSLAGGIFYEQYF | TGCAGCGTGAGCCTAGCGGGGGGAATTTTCTACGAGCAGTACTTC
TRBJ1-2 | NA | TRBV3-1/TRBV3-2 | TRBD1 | CASRSGTANGYTF | TGTGCCAGCAGGTCCGGGACAGCAAATGGCTACACCTTC
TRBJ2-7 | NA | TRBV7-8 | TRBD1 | CASSLTAGQGAGEQYF | TGTGCCAGCAGCCTCACCGCGGGACAGGGGGCAGGGGAGCAGTACTTC
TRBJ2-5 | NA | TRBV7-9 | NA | CASSFSETQYF | TGTGCCAGCAGCTTCTCAGAGACCCAGTACTTC
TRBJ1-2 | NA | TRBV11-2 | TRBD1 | CASSQDRNYGYTF | TGTGCCAGCAGCCAGGACAGGAACTATGGCTACACCTTC
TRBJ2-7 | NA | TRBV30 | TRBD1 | CAWGRQGGYYEQYF | TGTGCCTGGGGGAGACAGGGTGGGTACTACGAGCAGTACTTC
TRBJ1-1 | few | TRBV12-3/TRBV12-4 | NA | CASRKTGNTEAFF | TGTGCCAGCAGAAAGACAGGGAACACTGAAGCTTTCTTT
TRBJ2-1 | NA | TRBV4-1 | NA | CASSQHTMGAGPSSEQFF | TGCGCCAGCAGCCAACACACCATGGGAGCGGGCCCATCCAGTGAGCAGTTCTTC
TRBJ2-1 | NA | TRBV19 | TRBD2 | CASSNDGRPYNEQFF | TGTGCCAGTAGTAATGACGGGAGGCCCTACAATGAGCAGTTCTTC
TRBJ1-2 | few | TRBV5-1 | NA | CASSLDGSNYGYTF | TGCGCCAGCAGCTTGGATGGCAGTAACTATGGCTACACCTTC
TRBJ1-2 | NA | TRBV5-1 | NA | CASSLVADSPYYGYTF | TGCGCCAGCAGCTTGGTAGCAGACTCCCCTTACTATGGCTACACCTTC
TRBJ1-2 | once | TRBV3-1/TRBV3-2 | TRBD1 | CASRHIGTGDYGYTF | TGTGCCAGCAGACATATCGGGACAGGAGACTATGGCTACACCTTC
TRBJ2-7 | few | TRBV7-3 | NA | CASSATNEGSYEQYF | TGTGCCAGCAGCGCGACTAACGAAGGCTCCTACGAGCAGTACTTC
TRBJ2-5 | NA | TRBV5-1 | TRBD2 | CASSLDGRATETQYF | TGCGCCAGCAGCTTGGACGGGAGGGCCACAGAGACCCAGTACTTC
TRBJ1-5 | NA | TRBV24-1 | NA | CATSPRGSNQPQHF | TGTGCCACCAGTCCACGGGGGTCCAATCAGCCCCAGCATTTT
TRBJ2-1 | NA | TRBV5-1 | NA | CASRLDSSYNEQFF | TGCGCCAGCAGATTGGACAGCTCCTACAATGAGCAGTTCTTC
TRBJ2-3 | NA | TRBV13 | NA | CASSPEAVLTDTQYF | TGTGCCAGCAGCCCCGAGGCCGTGTTGACAGATACGCAGTATTTT
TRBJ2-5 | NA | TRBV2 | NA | CASVSRGYGTQYF | TGTGCCAGCGTCTCCAGGGGTTATGGGACCCAGTACTTC
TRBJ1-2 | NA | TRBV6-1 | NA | CASSEGAAGIYGYTF | TGTGCCAGCAGTGAAGGGGCCGCCGGAATCTATGGCTACACCTTC
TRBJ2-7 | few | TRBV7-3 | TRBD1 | CASSPGTGPYEQYF | TGTGCCAGCAGCCCAGGGACAGGGCCATACGAGCAGTACTTC
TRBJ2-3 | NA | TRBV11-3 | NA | CASSLSGNTDTQYF | TGTGCCAGCAGCCTCAGCGGAAACACAGATACGCAGTATTTT
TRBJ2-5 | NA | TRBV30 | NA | CAWSVLTSQETQYF | TGTGCCTGGAGTGTACTCACTAGCCAAGAGACCCAGTACTTC
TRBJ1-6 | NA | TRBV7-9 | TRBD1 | CASSVRTGVNSPLHF | TGTGCCAGCAGCGTCAGGACAGGGGTGAATTCACCCCTCCACTTT
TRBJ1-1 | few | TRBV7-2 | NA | CASSLARGGNTEAFF | TGTGCCAGCAGCTTAGCGCGCGGGGGGAACACTGAAGCTTTCTTT
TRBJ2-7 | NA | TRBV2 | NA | CASNGYGEQYF | TGTGCCAGCAACGGTTATGGCGAGCAGTACTTC
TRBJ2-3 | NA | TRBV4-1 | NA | CASSQGLVTDTQYF | TGCGCCAGCAGCCAGGGACTCGTCACAGATACGCAGTATTTT
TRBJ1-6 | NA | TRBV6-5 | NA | CASRGQGFYNSPLHF | TGTGCCAGCAGGGGGCAGGGATTCTATAATTCACCCCTCCACTTT
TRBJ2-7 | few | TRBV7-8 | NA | CASSLVHLSYEQYF | TGTGCCAGCAGCTTAGTACACCTCTCCTACGAGCAGTACTTC
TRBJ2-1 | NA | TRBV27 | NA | CASSFTGVMDEQFF | TGTGCCAGCAGTTTTACCGGGGTTATGGATGAGCAGTTCTTC